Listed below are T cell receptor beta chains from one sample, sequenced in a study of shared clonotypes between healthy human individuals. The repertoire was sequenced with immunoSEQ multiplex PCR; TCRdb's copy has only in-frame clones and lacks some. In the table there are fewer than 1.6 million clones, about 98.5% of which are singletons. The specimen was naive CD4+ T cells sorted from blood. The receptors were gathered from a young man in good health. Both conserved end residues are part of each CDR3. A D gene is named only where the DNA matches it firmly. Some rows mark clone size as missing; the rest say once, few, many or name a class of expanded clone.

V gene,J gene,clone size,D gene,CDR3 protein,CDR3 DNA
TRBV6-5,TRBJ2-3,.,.,CASSLSRLGDTQYF,TGTGCCAGCAGTTTGTCAAGACTTGGAGATACGCAGTATTTT
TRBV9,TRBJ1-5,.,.,CASSVAPASQPQHF,TGTGCCAGCAGCGTAGCCCCCGCCTCTCAGCCCCAGCATTTT
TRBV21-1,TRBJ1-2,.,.,CASPETGKDGYTF,TGTGCCAGCCCCGAGACAGGGAAAGACGGCTACACCTTC
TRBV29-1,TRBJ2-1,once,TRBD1,CSAGQGAVYNEQFF,TGCAGCGCGGGACAGGGGGCCGTGTACAATGAGCAGTTCTTC
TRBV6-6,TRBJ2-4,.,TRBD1,CASSFDRVGVQYF,TGTGCCAGCAGTTTTGACAGGGTGGGGGTTCAGTACTTC
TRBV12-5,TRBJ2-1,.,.,CASGLPKRLVSADSTEQFF,TGTGCTAGTGGTTTGCCGAAAAGACTAGTTTCTGCCGACAGTACTGAGCAGTTCTTC
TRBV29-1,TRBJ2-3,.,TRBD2,CSAKGRTSGTTDTQYF,TGCAGCGCTAAAGGTCGGACTAGCGGGACGACAGATACGCAGTATTTT
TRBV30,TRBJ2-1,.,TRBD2,CAFPGTSGREFF,TGTGCGTTCCCCGGGACTAGCGGCCGGGAGTTCTTC
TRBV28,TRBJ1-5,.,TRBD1,CASSRQGRNQPQHF,TGTGCCAGCAGTCGACAGGGGCGGAATCAGCCCCAGCATTTT
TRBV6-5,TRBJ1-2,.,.,CASSTRGGYTF,TGTGCCAGCAGTACCAGGGGTGGCTACACCTTC
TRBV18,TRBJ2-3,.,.,CASSPSPMADTQYF,TGTGCCAGCTCACCTTCCCCGATGGCAGATACGCAGTATTTT
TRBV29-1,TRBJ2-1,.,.,CSAARRDDTHEQFF,TGCAGCGCCGCCCGCAGGGACGATACCCATGAGCAGTTCTTC
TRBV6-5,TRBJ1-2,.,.,CASSYSRVSNGYTF,TGTGCCAGCAGTTACTCCAGGGTTTCTAATGGCTACACCTTC
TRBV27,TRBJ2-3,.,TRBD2,CASSTGLAAFTDTQYF,TGTGCCAGCAGTACCGGACTAGCGGCTTTCACAGATACGCAGTATTTT
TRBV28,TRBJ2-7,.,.,CASREGIYEQYF,TGTGCCAGCAGGGAGGGGATCTACGAGCAGTACTTC
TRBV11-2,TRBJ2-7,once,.,CASSRGAGVDEQYF,TGTGCCAGCAGCCGGGGGGCAGGGGTCGACGAGCAGTACTTC
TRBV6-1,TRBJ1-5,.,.,CASSDPRDGNQPQHF,TGTGCCAGCAGTGACCCCAGGGACGGCAATCAGCCCCAGCATTTT
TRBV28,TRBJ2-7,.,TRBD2,CASSSASGSLNEQYF,TGTGCCAGCAGTTCGGCTAGCGGGAGTCTCAACGAGCAGTACTTC
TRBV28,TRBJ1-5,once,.,CASSRDPSNQPQHF,TGTGCCAGCAGTCGCGATCCTAGCAATCAGCCCCAGCATTTT
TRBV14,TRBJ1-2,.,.,CASSQRQEINYGYTF,TGTGCCAGCAGCCAACGGCAGGAAATTAACTATGGCTACACCTTC
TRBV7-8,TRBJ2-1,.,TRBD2,CASSLAVLAAAYNEQFF,TGTGCCAGCAGCTTAGCGGTCCTAGCGGCGGCGTACAATGAGCAGTTCTTC
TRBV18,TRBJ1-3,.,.,CASSRIEATLSGNTIYF,TGTGCCAGCTCACGAATTGAGGCAACTCTCTCTGGAAACACCATATATTTT
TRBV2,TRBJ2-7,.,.,CASSEGSGLYEQYF,TGTGCCAGCAGTGAGGGGAGCGGGCTTTACGAGCAGTACTTC
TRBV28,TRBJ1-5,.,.,CASSSGSNQPQHF,TGTGCCAGCAGTTCGGGAAGCAATCAGCCCCAGCATTTT
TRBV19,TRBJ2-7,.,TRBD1,CASSIVGQGTYEQYF,TGTGCCAGTAGTATCGTAGGACAGGGTACCTACGAGCAGTACTTC
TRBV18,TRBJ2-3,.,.,CASSPPGPTDTQYF,TGTGCCAGCTCACCACCCGGACCCACAGATACGCAGTATTTT
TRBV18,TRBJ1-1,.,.,CASSLRVGSGAEAFF,TGTGCCAGCTCACTGAGGGTGGGCTCCGGCGCTGAAGCTTTCTTT
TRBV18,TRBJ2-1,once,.,CASSPWDVGEQFF,TGTGCCAGCTCACCATGGGACGTCGGTGAGCAGTTCTTC
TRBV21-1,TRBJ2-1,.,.,CASRNQGDNEQFF,TGTGCCAGCAGGAATCAGGGAGACAATGAGCAGTTCTTC
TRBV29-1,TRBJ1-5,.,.,CSDQVRQKDQPQHF,TGCAGCGACCAAGTTAGACAAAAAGATCAGCCCCAGCATTTT